This TCR beta chain was captured in a study of blood T cell repertoires in COVID-19. Across the whole study: Acute and convalescent COVID-19 samples came from the United States, Italy and Spain.

Germline assignment: CDR1 SQVTM and CDR2 ANQGSEA. V lost 4 bases to trimming and J lost 8 bases; unmatched junction nucleotides: 7. The CDR3 consists of 13 residues. How the authors handled the data: Estimated nucleated cell counts came from reference gene primer amplification. The repertoire was sequenced with immunoSEQ multiplex PCR; TCRdb's copy has only in-frame clones and lacks some. V and J calls and clone size come straight from that table; D and trimming were deduced from the DNA. The sample lists around 250,000 clones; about 89% were seen once. Participant ages covered roughly 18 to 89 years across 24 US areas. Participants reported their clinical history, and cohort assignment relied on those reports.

The source is a human donor in a cohort exposed to, infected with or recovered from COVID-19 (not recorded which). The donor label of this sample is uncertain. Sequences were obtained from PBMCs or T cells enriched from blood (not recorded which). This sequence joins TRBV29-1 and TRBJ1-2; 10 nucleotides line up with TRBD1. The CDR3 region has the DNA TGCAGCGTTGGCGGAGGACAGGGGGAGGGCTACACCTTC. Protein sequence: CSVGGGQGEGYTF.